The 8 T cell receptor beta chains below all came from one sample that was sequenced in a study of cytotoxic CD8 clonotypes in ibrutinib-treated CLL. Measured with immunoSEQ multiplex PCR; TCRdb has only the in-frame clones, and not every one. The sample lists nearly 300,000 clones, about 72% occurring once. The material sequenced was PBMCs, taken at disease progression, from a patient treated with ibrutinib. These receptor sequences come from a human donor with chronic lymphocytic leukemia.

The gene calls are TRBV4-1 and TRBJ2-1, with TRBD2 matching over 10 bases. V was clipped by 0 bases and J by 3 bases; unmatched bases: 2. This CDR3 spans 16 amino acids. Looked up from germline, CDR1 is MGHRA and CDR2 is YSYEKL. For the CDR3, the DNA is TGCGCCAGCAGCCAAGACCCTAGCGGGGGCTACAATGAGCAGTTCTTC. Translated: CASSQDPSGGYNEQFF.

The chain has TRBV5-1 and TRBJ2-5; D not resolved. CDR1 SGHRS and CDR2 YFSETQ come from the germline V gene. Trimming took 4 bases from V and 1 from J, leaving 5 bases between them. The CDR3 contains 12 residues. CDR3: CASSRSQETQYF. The CDR3 bases are TGCGCCAGCAGCCGTTCCCAAGAGACCCAGTACTTC. Full variable domain (remainder filled in from reference TRBV5-1 and TRBJ2-5): KAGVTQTPRYLIKTRGQQVTLSCSPISGHRSVSWYQQTPGQGLQFLFEYFSETQRNKGNFPGRFSGRQFSNSRSEMNVSTLELGDSALYLCASSRSQETQYFGPGTRLLVL.

V gene TRBV6-5 combines with J gene TRBJ1-2; D gene uncertain. V was pared by 0 bases and J by 8 bases, with 16 bases between. This CDR3 is built from 15 residues. From germline, CDR1 is MNHEY and CDR2 SVGAGI. CDR3 nucleotide sequence: TGTGCCAGCAGTTACTCGAAGGGATTACCTTTAGGCTACACCTTC. Translating it yields CASSYSKGLPLGYTF.

The gene calls are TRBV14 and TRBJ1-1, with D possibly matching TRBD1 (5 bases). CDR1 SGHDN and CDR2 FVKESK come from the germline V gene. The CDR3 totals 15 residues. Trimming pared 4 bases from V and 5 bases from J, leaving 17 bases between. The CDR3 sequence: CASSPVPGGRTEAFF. As DNA, the CDR3 is TGTGCCAGCAGCCCAGTCCCCGGGGGAAGGACTGAAGCTTTCTTT. Drawing the rest from reference TRBV14 and TRBJ1-1, the complete variable domain is EAGVTQFPSHSVIEKGQTVTLRCDPISGHDNLYWYRRVMGKEIKFLLHFVKESKQDESGMPNNRFLAERTGGTYSTLKVQPAELEDSGVYFCASSPVPGGRTEAFFGQGTRLTVV.

The chain uses TRBV6-6 and TRBJ1-1; D not certain. The CDR3 is 14 amino acids. Germline loops: CDR1 MNHNY, CDR2 SVGAGI (reference sequence). Trimming removed 5 bases at V and 3 bases at J, with 13 bases between. CDR3 sequence reads: CASSPVGSYTEAFF. In nucleotides, the CDR3 is TGTGCCAGCAGTCCCGTCGGGAGCTACACTGAAGCTTTCTTT.

This clone occurred a few times. The chain employs TRBV19 and TRBJ1-2; D ambiguous. Trimming left V 7 bases short and J 3 bases short, with 12 bases between. This CDR3 contains 13 residues. Germline V gene data show CDR1 as LNHDA and CDR2 as SQIVND (reference sequence). CDR3 region: CASIGGRYYGYTF. The DNA for the CDR3 is TGTGCCAGTATAGGCGGCCGGTACTATGGCTACACCTTC.

The V and J genes are TRBV10-3 and TRBJ1-1; D unclear. V lost 1 base to trimming and J lost 1 base, with 7 bases between them. Germline CDR1 and CDR2: ENHRY and SYGVKD. The CDR3 spans 14 residues. CDR3 residues: CAISEWQENTEAFF. CDR3 DNA: TGTGCCATCAGTGAGTGGCAGGAGAACACTGAAGCTTTCTTT.

The chain links TRBV11-2 to TRBJ1-4, with a possible D match to TRBD1 (5 bases). CDR1 is SGHAT and CDR2 is FQNNGV in the germline V gene. Trimming removed 3 bases from V and 4 bases from J, with 12 bases in between. The CDR3 has 15 amino acids. The CDR3 DNA reads TGTGCCAGCAGCTTTTCCAGGGACGTTAATGAAAAACTGTTTTTT. It encodes CASSFSRDVNEKLFF. The whole variable domain, filled in from reference TRBV11-2 and TRBJ1-4, reads EAGVAQSPRYKIIEKRQSVAFWCNPISGHATLYWYQQILGQGPKLLIQFQNNGVVDDSQLPKDRFSAERLKGVDSTLKIQPAKLEDSAVYLCASSFSRDVNEKLFFGSGTQLSVL.